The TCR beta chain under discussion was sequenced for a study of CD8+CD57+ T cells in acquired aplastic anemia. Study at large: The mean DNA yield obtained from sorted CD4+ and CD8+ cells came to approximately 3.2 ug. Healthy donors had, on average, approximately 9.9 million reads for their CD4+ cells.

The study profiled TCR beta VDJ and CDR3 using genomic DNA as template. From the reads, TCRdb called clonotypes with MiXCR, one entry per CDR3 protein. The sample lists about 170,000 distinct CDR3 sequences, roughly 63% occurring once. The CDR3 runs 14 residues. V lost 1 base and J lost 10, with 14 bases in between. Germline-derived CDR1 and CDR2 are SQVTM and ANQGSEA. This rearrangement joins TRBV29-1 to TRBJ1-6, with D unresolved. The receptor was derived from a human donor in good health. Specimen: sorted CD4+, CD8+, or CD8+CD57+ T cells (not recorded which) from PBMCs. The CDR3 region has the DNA TGCAGCGTTGAAGGTTCCAGAGCACGGTCACCCCTCCACTTT. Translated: CSVEGSRARSPLHF.